This T cell receptor (beta chain) is from a study of T cells after yellow fever vaccination. Study findings and constraints: A faster peak, day 5 versus 15, was reached by the weaker secondary response.

TCRdb called the 5' RACE reads again in MiXCR, with one record for every CDR3 protein. In the table there are around 310,000 distinct CDR3 sequences, 7.5% to 9% of which are singletons. The germline V and J ends were trimmed by 2 bases and 5 bases, with 13 bases remaining between them. Germline assignment: CDR1 MNHEY and CDR2 SVGAGI. This CDR3 comprises 14 residues. This clonotype has more than one count but fewer than ten. Its specificity is not known. This receptor was obtained from a man aged 18 to 30 who received the YFV17D yellow fever vaccine. The rearrangement joins TRBV6-5 to TRBJ2-7, with a possible D match to TRBD2 (5 bases). Source: PBMCs, taken on the day of the first yellow fever vaccination. This CDR3 reads CASSYQAAGDEQYF. Here the CDR3 DNA reads TGTGCCAGCAGTTACCAGGCCGCGGGCGACGAGCAGTACTTC.